This entry is about one TCR beta chain. V dropped 6 bases and J dropped 12; count of bases not matched to a gene: 7. Germline CDR1 SEHNR, CDR2 FQNEAQ (reference sequence). The CDR3 length is 11 residues. The record originates from a study of cytomegalovirus exposure and HLA in healthy donors. Amplification used 60 Vbeta primers and 13 Jbeta primers. Only in-frame clones appear in the TCRdb table, and some are missing; sequencing was by immunoSEQ multiplex PCR. Found here are 150,000 to 200,000 clones, around 80% of them singletons; the top ten hold 1.3% to 1.5%. The TCR sequence derives from a girl aged 5 to 17 in good health and CMV-seropositive. The J gene is TRBJ2-7, the V gene TRBV7-9; TRBD2 aligns across 8 bases. What was sequenced was PBMCs. CDR3 DNA sequence: TGTGCCAGCAGTCACGATAGCGGGGCGTACTTC. Translated, it gives CASSHDSGAYF.